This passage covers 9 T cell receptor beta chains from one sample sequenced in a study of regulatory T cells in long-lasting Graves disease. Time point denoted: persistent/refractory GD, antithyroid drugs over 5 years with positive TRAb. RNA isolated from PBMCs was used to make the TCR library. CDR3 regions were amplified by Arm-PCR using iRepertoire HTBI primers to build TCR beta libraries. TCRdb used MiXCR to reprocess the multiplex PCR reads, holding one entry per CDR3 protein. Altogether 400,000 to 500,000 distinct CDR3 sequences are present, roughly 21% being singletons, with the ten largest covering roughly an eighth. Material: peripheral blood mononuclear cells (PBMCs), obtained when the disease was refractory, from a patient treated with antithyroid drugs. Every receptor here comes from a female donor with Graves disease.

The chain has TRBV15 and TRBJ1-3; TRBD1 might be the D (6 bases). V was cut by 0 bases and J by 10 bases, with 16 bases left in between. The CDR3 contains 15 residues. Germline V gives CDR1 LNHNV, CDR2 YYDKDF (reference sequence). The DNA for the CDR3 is TGTGCCACCAGCAGAGATGGGGGGCGGGAAGAGACCATATATTTT. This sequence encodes CATSRDGGREETIYF.

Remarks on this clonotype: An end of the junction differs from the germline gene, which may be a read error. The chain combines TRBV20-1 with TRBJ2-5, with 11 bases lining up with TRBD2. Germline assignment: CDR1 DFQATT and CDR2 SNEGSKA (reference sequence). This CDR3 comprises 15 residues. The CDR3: CSATGTSGRQETQHF. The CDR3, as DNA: TGCAGTGCTACCGGGACTAGCGGACGGCAAGAGACCCAGCACTTC.

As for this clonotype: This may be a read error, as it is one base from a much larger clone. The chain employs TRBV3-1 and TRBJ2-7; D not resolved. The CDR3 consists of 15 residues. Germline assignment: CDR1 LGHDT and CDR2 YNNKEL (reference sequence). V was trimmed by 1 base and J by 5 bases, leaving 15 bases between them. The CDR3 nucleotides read TGTGCCAGCAGCCAAGGCCCAGATCGGTTCCACGAGCAGTACTTC. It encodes CASSQGPDRFHEQYF.

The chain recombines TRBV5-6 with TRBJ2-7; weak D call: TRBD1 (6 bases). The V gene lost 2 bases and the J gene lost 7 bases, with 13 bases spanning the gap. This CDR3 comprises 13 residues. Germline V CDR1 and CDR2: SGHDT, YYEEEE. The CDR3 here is CASSLWTQGEQYF. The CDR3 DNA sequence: TGTGCCAGCAGCTTATGGACGCAGGGGGAGCAGTACTTC.

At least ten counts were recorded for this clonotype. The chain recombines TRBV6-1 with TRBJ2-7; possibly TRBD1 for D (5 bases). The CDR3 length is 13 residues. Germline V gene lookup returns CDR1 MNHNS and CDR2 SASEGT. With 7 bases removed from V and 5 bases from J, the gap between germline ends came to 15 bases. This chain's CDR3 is CASTDGHKDEQYF. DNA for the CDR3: TGTGCCAGCACCGACGGACACAAGGACGAGCAGTACTTC.

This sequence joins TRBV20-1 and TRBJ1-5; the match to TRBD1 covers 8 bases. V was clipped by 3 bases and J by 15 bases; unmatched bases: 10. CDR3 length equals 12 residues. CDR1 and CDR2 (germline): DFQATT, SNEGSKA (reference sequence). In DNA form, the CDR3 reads TGCAGTGCTAGCAGGGACAGGTGGGTTCCGCATTTT. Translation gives CSASRDRWVPHF.

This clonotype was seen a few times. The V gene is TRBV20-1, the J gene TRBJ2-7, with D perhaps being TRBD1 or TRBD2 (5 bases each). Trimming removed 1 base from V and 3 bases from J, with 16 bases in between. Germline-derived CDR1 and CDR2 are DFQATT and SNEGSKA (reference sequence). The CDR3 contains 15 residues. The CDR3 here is CSARVLGTVIYEQYF. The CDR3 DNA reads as TGCAGTGCTAGAGTCCTTGGGACGGTGATCTACGAGCAGTACTTC.

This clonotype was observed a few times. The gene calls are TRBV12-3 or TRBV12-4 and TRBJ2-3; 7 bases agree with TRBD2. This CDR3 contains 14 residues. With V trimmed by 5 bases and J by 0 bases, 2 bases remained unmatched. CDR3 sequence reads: CASSGRDSTDTQYF. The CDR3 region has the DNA TGTGCCAGCAGTGGGAGGGACAGCACAGATACGCAGTATTTT.

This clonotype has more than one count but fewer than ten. For the CDR3, the DNA is TGCGCCAGCAGTGAGTCGCCCCGAGGGTATTCCTACGAGCAGTACTTC. It encodes CASSESPRGYSYEQYF. This rearrangement joins TRBV10-2 to TRBJ2-7; weak D call: TRBD2 (5 bases). In germline, CDR1 is WSHSY, CDR2 SAAADI. V gave up 0 bases and J gave up 1 base, with 13 bases separating them. This CDR3 contains 16 residues.